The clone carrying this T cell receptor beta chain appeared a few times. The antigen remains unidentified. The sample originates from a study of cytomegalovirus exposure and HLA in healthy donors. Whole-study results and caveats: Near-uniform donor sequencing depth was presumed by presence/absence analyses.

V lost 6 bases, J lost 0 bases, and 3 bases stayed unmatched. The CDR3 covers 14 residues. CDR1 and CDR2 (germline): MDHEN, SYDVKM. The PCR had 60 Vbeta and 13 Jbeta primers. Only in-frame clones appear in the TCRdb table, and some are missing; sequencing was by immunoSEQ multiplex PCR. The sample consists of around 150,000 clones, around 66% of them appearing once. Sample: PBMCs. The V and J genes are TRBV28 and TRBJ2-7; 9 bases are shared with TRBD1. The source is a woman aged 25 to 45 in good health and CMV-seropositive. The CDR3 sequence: CASRRQGGSYEQYF. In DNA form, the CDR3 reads TGTGCCAGCAGGCGACAGGGGGGCTCCTACGAGCAGTACTTC.